This T cell receptor (beta chain) was identified during a study of cytomegalovirus exposure and HLA in healthy donors. Both 60 Vbeta primers and 13 Jbeta primers went into the PCR. The method was immunoSEQ multiplex PCR; TCRdb's version includes in-frame clones alone and lacks a portion of them. The sample has approximately 100,000 clones; around 72% are singletons. This CDR3 is 16 amino acids long. V lost 1 base to trimming and J lost 3 bases; unmatched junction nucleotides: 7. Germline V gene data show CDR1 as WSHSY and CDR2 as SAAADI. The chain has TRBV10-2 and TRBJ2-7; 9 bases map to TRBD1. This clonotype originated in a male donor in good health and CMV-seropositive. The specimen sequenced was PBMCs. For the CDR3, the DNA is TGCGCCAGCAGTGAGTTCGACGGGACAGGGAACTACGAGCAGTACTTC. It translates to CASSEFDGTGNYEQYF.